These T cell receptor beta chains were read from a single sample in a study of post-analysis software for immune sequencing data. TCRdb reprocessed the PCR reads via MiXCR and lists one record per CDR3 protein. In the table there are roughly 670,000 distinct CDR3 sequences, more than 50% of which are singletons. Sequenced input: blood. Source of these receptors: a girl aged 2 to 10 with multiple sclerosis. CDR3s include the opening cysteine and the closing phenylalanine or tryptophan. The D gene is left open where the match is weak. Not every row has a clone size; where given, it reads once, few, many or a size class.

v_call	clone_size	d_call	j_call	cdr3_aa	cdr3_nt
TRBV12-3/TRBV12-4	-	-	TRBJ2-1	CASSPGGHEQFF	TGTGCCAGCAGCCCTGGGGGTCATGAGCAGTTCTTC
TRBV10-1	-	-	TRBJ2-7	CASSVGSGREQYF	TGCGCCAGCAGTGTGGGTAGCGGTCGCGAGCAGTACTTC
TRBV6-6	-	TRBD1	TRBJ1-1	CASSYGRTGVAFF	TGTGCCAGCAGTTATGGTCGGACAGGGGTAGCTTTCTTT
TRBV29-1	-	TRBD1	TRBJ2-7	CSVTGTGTYEQYF	TGCAGCGTAACCGGGACAGGAACCTACGAGCAGTACTTC
TRBV7-9	once	-	TRBJ2-5	CASSSKHQETQYF	TGTGCCAGCAGCTCAAAGCACCAAGAGACCCAGTACTTC
TRBV20-1	-	TRBD1	TRBJ2-7	CSARAGTEASNEQYF	TGCAGTGCTAGAGCCGGGACAGAGGCGTCTAACGAGCAGTACTTC
TRBV6-2/TRBV6-3	-	-	TRBJ2-3	CASSYSLRAQHTDTQYF	TGTGCCAGCAGTTACTCCCTAAGGGCACAGCACACAGATACGCAGTATTTT
TRBV29-1	few	TRBD2	TRBJ2-1	CSVEGLADDNEQFF	TGCAGCGTTGAGGGCCTAGCGGACGACAATGAGCAGTTCTTC
TRBV7-9	-	-	TRBJ2-6	CASGVPNSGANVLTF	TGTGCCAGCGGGGTCCCGAACTCTGGGGCCAACGTCCTGACTTTC
TRBV29-1	-	-	TRBJ2-7	CSVGWGAGEQYF	TGCAGCGTTGGATGGGGGGCTGGCGAGCAGTACTTC
TRBV7-2	-	-	TRBJ1-1	CASTETRGRTEAFF	TGTGCCAGCACCGAGACGAGGGGTCGGACTGAAGCTTTCTTT
TRBV4-3	-	TRBD1	TRBJ2-4	CASSQTSRGRIIQYF	TGCGCCAGCAGCCAAACAAGCAGGGGGCGCATCATTCAGTACTTC
TRBV7-3	-	TRBD2	TRBJ2-3	CASSLYGRLAGSDTQYF	TGTGCCAGCAGCCTATACGGGAGGCTAGCGGGGTCAGATACGCAGTATTTT
TRBV2	-	TRBD1	TRBJ2-7	CASGGMDRADYEQYF	TGTGCCAGCGGGGGCATGGACAGGGCGGACTACGAGCAGTACTTC
TRBV13	-	-	TRBJ2-5	CASSLYWATQYF	TGTGCCAGCAGCTTATATTGGGCGACCCAGTACTTC
TRBV29-1	-	-	TRBJ2-1	CSVGGRTPPTYNEQFF	TGCAGCGTTGGTGGACGGACCCCACCGACCTACAATGAGCAGTTCTTC
TRBV12-5	few	TRBD1	TRBJ2-6	CASGLSRTGTIPGANVLTF	TGTGCTAGTGGTTTGTCCCGGACAGGGACAATCCCTGGGGCCAACGTCCTGACTTTC
TRBV20-1	-	TRBD2	TRBJ2-5	CSASPSGRFPETQYF	TGCAGTGCTAGTCCCAGCGGGAGATTCCCAGAGACCCAGTACTTC
TRBV29-1	-	-	TRBJ2-1	CSVEGAVEDRYNEQFF	TGCAGCGTTGAAGGGGCAGTGGAAGATAGATACAATGAGCAGTTCTTC
TRBV6-6	-	TRBD2	TRBJ2-5	CASSYAAGGGETQYF	TGTGCCAGCAGTTATGCAGCGGGGGGTGGAGAGACCCAGTACTTC
TRBV20-1	few	-	TRBJ1-2	CSAWDRGYTF	TGCAGTGCCTGGGACCGTGGCTACACCTTC
TRBV29-1	-	-	TRBJ2-2	CSAVKENTGELFF	TGCAGCGCTGTGAAGGAGAACACCGGGGAGCTGTTTTTT
TRBV28	-	TRBD1	TRBJ2-7	CASSPSGQGDFYEQYF	TGTGCCAGCAGTCCCTCGGGACAGGGAGACTTCTACGAGCAGTACTTC
TRBV6-2/TRBV6-3	-	TRBD2	TRBJ2-1	CASTLPPGTSGFDEQFF	TGTGCCAGCACCCTCCCTCCGGGGACTAGCGGGTTCGATGAGCAGTTCTTC
TRBV20-1	-	-	TRBJ2-1	CSARDPWLRSYNEQFF	TGCAGTGCTAGAGATCCTTGGTTGCGCTCCTACAATGAGCAGTTCTTC
TRBV6-1	few	-	TRBJ2-7	CASSEAPGDYEQYF	TGTGCCAGCAGTGAAGCTCCAGGGGACTACGAGCAGTACTTC
TRBV20-1	few	-	TRBJ2-4	CSATRGGVNIQYF	TGCAGTGCCACCCGAGGGGGGGTGAACATTCAGTACTTC
TRBV20-1	-	-	TRBJ2-1	CSAEGEYNEQFF	TGCAGTGCCGAGGGAGAGTACAATGAGCAGTTCTTC
TRBV10-3	-	-	TRBJ2-1	CAIRGGGPSLLEGEQFF	TGCGCCATCAGGGGGGGGGGACCATCCCTTCTGGAAGGTGAGCAGTTCTTC
TRBV12-3/TRBV12-4	few	-	TRBJ1-6	CASHLGGVYSPLHF	TGTGCCAGCCACCTCGGGGGCGTTTATTCACCCCTCCACTTT
TRBV6-4	few	TRBD1	TRBJ1-1	CASSPTGYGNTEAFF	TGTGCCAGCAGTCCGACAGGGTACGGTAACACTGAAGCTTTCTTT
TRBV13	once	TRBD2	TRBJ2-7	CASSTRTSGYEQYF	TGTGCCAGCAGCACCCGGACTAGCGGTTACGAGCAGTACTTC
TRBV7-2	-	TRBD2	TRBJ2-5	CASSPGTSARGETQYF	TGTGCCAGCAGCCCCGGGACTAGCGCCCGTGGGGAGACCCAGTACTTC
TRBV12-3/TRBV12-4	once	-	TRBJ2-1	CASSQGPSKQFF	TGTGCCAGCAGCCAAGGACCATCGAAGCAGTTCTTC
TRBV7-2	-	-	TRBJ2-3	CASSSGSGITDTQYF	TGCGCCAGCAGCTCCGGGAGCGGAATAACAGATACGCAGTATTTT
TRBV7-8	-	TRBD2	TRBJ2-5	CASSLVPGIAGAGETQYF	TGTGCCAGCAGCTTAGTACCCGGGATAGCGGGAGCAGGGGAGACCCAGTACTTC
TRBV20-1	once	-	TRBJ1-2	CSARIQGGNGYTF	TGCAGTGCTAGAATCCAAGGCGGCAATGGCTACACCTTC
TRBV5-1	-	-	TRBJ2-1	CASSLELTNEQFF	TGCGCCAGCAGCTTGGAACTCACTAATGAGCAGTTCTTC
TRBV2	-	-	TRBJ2-5	CATSGSRNQETQYF	TGTGCCACCTCAGGGTCCCGTAACCAAGAGACCCAGTACTTC
TRBV9	-	-	TRBJ2-3	CASSVPNTDTQYF	TGTGCCAGCAGCGTACCCAACACAGATACGCAGTATTTT
TRBV13	once	-	TRBJ1-4	CASSTQSNEKLFF	TGTGCCAGCAGCACACAGTCTAATGAAAAACTGTTTTTT